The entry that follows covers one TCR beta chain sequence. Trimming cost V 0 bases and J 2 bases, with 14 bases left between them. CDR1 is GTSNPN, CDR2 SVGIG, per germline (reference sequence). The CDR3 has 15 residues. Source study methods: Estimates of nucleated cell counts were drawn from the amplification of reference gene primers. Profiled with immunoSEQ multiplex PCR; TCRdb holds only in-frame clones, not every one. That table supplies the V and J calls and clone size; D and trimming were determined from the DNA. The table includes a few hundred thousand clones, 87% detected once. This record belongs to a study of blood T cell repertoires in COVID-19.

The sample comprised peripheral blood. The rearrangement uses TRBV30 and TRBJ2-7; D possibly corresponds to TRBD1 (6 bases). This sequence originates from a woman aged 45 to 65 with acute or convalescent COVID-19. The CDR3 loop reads CAWSVPLDRTYEQYF. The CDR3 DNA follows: TGTGCCTGGAGTGTACCGTTGGACAGAACCTACGAGCAGTACTTC.